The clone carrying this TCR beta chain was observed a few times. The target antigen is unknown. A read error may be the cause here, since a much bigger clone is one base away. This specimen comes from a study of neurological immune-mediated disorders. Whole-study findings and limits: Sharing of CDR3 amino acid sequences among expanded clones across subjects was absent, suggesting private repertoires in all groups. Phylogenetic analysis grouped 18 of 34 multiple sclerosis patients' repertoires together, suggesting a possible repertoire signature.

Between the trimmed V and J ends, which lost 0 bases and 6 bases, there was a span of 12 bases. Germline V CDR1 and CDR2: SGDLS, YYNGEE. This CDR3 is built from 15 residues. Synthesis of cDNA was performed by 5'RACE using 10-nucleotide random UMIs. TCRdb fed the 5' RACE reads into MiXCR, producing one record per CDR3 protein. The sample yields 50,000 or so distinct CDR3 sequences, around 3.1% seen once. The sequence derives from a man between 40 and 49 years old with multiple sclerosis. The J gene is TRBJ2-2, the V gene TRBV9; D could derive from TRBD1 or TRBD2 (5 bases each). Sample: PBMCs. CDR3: CASSVVGEGSGELFF. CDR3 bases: TGTGCCAGCAGCGTAGTAGGAGAGGGGTCCGGGGAGCTGTTTTTT.